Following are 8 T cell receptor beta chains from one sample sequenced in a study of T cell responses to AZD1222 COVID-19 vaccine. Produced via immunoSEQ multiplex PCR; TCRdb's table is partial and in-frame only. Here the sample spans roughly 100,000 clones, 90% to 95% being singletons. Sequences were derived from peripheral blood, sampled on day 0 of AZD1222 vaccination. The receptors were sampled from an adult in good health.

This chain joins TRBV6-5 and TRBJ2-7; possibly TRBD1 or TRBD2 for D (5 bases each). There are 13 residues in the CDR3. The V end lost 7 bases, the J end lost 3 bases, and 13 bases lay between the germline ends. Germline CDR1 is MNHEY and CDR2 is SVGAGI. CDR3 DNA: TGTGCCAGCAAGCCGGGACGGAGCTACGAGCAGTACTTC. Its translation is CASKPGRSYEQYF.

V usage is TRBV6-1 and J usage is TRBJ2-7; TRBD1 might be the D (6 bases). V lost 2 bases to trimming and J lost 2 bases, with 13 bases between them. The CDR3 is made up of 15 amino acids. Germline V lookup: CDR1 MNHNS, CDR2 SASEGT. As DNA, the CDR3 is TGTGCCAGCAGTGAACGACCAGGGGACACCTACGAGCAGTACTTC. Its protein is CASSERPGDTYEQYF.

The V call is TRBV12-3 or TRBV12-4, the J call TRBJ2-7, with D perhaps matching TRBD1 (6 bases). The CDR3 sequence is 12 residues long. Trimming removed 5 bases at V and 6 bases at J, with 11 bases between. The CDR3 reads CASSLTGSEQYF. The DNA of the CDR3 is TGTGCCAGCAGTCTTACAGGGTCCGAGCAGTACTTC.

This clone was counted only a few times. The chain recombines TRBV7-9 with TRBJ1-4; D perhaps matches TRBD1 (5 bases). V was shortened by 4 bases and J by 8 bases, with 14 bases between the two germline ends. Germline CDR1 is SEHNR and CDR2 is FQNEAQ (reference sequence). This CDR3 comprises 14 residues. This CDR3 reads CASSSTAVKEKLFF. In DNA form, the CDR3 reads TGTGCCAGCAGCTCGACAGCCGTGAAGGAAAAACTGTTTTTT.

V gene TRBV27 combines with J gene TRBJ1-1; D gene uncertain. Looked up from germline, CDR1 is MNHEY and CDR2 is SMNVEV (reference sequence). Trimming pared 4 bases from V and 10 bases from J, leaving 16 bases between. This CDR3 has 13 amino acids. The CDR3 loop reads CASSSPNRVGAFF. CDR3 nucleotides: TGTGCCAGCAGTTCACCCAACCGCGTAGGAGCTTTCTTT.

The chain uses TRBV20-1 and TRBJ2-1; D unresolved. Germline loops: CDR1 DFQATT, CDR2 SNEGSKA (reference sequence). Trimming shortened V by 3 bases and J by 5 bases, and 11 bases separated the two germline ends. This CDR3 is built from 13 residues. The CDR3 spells CSASPPTNNEQFF. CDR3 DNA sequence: TGCAGTGCTAGTCCCCCTACCAACAATGAGCAGTTCTTC.

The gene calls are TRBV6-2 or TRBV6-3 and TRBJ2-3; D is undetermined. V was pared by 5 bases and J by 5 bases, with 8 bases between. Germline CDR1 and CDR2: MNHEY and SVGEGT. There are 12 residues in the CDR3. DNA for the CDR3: TGTGCCAGCAGTCCCCCCCAAGATACGCAGTATTTT. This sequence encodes CASSPPQDTQYF.

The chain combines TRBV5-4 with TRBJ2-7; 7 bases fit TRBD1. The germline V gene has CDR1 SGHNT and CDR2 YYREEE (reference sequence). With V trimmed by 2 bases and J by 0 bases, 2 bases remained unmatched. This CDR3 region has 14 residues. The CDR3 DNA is TGTGCCAGCAGCTTACAGGGGTCCTCCTACGAGCAGTACTTC. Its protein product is CASSLQGSSYEQYF.